These 8 T cell receptor beta chains originate from one sample sequenced in a study of control samples from healthy donors and cancer patients. Produced via immunoSEQ multiplex PCR; TCRdb's table is partial and in-frame only. This sample carries about 92,000 clones, 82% of them seen once, and the ten largest clones take roughly 9.8%. Sequencing was performed on blood. The receptors were gathered from an older woman in good health.

V and J are TRBV25-1 and TRBJ1-2; possibly TRBD1 for D (5 bases). This CDR3 is 15 amino acids long. Germline values: CDR1 MGHDK, CDR2 SYGVNS. Trimming removed 1 base from V and 2 bases from J, with 11 bases in between. CDR3 sequence (DNA): TGTGCCAGCAGTGAATTGGGCAGGGAGAACTATGGCTACACCTTC. Amino acid sequence: CASSELGRENYGYTF.

The chain is built from TRBV7-6 and TRBJ1-1, with D possibly matching TRBD1 (6 bases). This CDR3 contains 14 residues. CDR1 is SGHVS and CDR2 is FNYEAQ in the germline V gene. The V gene lost 5 bases and the J gene lost 1 base, with 11 bases spanning the gap. The CDR3 bases are TGTGCCAGCAGCATGGGACATTCGAACACTGAAGCTTTCTTT. Translating it yields CASSMGHSNTEAFF. Full variable domain (rest looked up from reference TRBV7-6 and TRBJ1-1): GAGVSQSPRYKVTKRGQDVALRCDPISGHVSLYWYRQALGQGPEFLTYFNYEAQQDKSGLPNDRFSAERPEGSISTLTIQRTEQRDSAMYRCASSMGHSNTEAFFGQGTRLTVV.

The chain links TRBV4-3 to TRBJ1-4; 7 bases fit TRBD1. V shed 1 base, J shed 8 bases, and the junction held 7 bases outside the gene matches. The V gene's germline CDR1 is LGHNA and CDR2 YSLEER. This CDR3 has 15 residues. In DNA, the CDR3 is TGCGCCAGCAGCCAAGGGAACAGGGGCACAGAAAAACTGTTTTTT. Translated: CASSQGNRGTEKLFF.

V usage is TRBV19 and J usage is TRBJ1-5; D not certain. The CDR3 sequence is 15 residues long. Deletions cut 6 bases from V and 4 bases from J, with 16 bases between. CDR1 and CDR2 (germline): LNHDA, SQIVND (reference sequence). The CDR3 region is CASRSEGLGNQPQHF. The CDR3 bases are TGTGCCAGTAGAAGTGAGGGCCTTGGGAATCAGCCCCAGCATTTT.

CDR3 residues: CASSSAGSWHNEQFF. The CDR3 region has the DNA TGTGCCAGCAGTTCAGCGGGATCGTGGCACAATGAGCAGTTCTTC. The chain is built from TRBV28 and TRBJ2-1, with 7 bases aligning to TRBD2. V lost 4 bases and J lost 5; bases outside the gene matches: 8. Germline assignment: CDR1 MDHEN and CDR2 SYDVKM. This CDR3 spans 15 amino acids.

The chain has TRBV27 and TRBJ1-5, with 10 bases aligning to TRBD1. There are 16 residues in the CDR3. The trim removed 5 bases at V and 1 base at J, leaving 5 bases unmatched. Per germline, CDR1 MNHEY and CDR2 SMNVEV (reference sequence). The CDR3 DNA reads TGTGCCAGCAGTCCGGGGACAGGGGAGAGCAATCAGCCCCAGCATTTT. Translated: CASSPGTGESNQPQHF.

This sequence joins TRBV30 and TRBJ2-7; 10 nucleotides line up with TRBD2. The junction had 8 bases not matched to a gene; V was cut back by 4 bases and J by 5 bases. The germline gives CDR1 GTSNPN, CDR2 SVGIG (reference sequence). This CDR3 comprises 14 residues. CDR3 sequence reads: CAWTKAGGRNEQYF. Written as DNA, the CDR3 is TGTGCCTGGACCAAAGCGGGGGGGAGAAACGAGCAGTACTTC. Filled out from reference TRBV30 and TRBJ2-7, the complete variable domain reads SQTIHQWPATLVQPVGSPLSLECTVEGTSNPNLYWYRQAAGRGLQLLFYSVGIGQISSEVPQNLSASRPQDRQFILSSKKLLLSDSGFYLCAWTKAGGRNEQYFGPGTRLTVT.

The V gene is TRBV18, the J gene TRBJ2-1, with D perhaps TRBD2 (6 bases). Germline CDR1 KGHSH, CDR2 LQKENI. V lost 8 bases and J 3 bases, leaving 14 bases between the germline ends. This CDR3 is built from 14 residues. The CDR3, as DNA: TGTGCCAGCCGTGGGGGGAACCACTACAATGAGCAGTTCTTC. This sequence encodes CASRGGNHYNEQFF. The full variable domain, its missing parts supplied by reference TRBV18 and TRBJ2-1, is NAGVMQNPRHLVRRRGQEARLRCSPMKGHSHVYWYRQLPEEGLKFMVYLQKENIIDESGMPKERFSAEFPKEGPSILRIQQVVRGDSAAYFCASRGGNHYNEQFFGPGTRLTVL.